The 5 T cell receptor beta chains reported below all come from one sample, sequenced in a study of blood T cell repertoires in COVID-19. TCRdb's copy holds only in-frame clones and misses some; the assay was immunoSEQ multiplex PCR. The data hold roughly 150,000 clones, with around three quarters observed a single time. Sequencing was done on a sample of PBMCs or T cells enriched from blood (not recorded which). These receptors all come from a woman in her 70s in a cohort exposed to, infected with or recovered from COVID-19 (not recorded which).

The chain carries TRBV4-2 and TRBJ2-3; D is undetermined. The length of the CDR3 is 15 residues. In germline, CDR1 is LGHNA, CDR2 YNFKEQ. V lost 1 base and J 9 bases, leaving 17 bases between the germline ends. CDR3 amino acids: CASSQGSSPIMTQYF. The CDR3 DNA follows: TGTGCCAGCAGCCAAGGAAGTAGCCCCATAATGACGCAGTATTTT.

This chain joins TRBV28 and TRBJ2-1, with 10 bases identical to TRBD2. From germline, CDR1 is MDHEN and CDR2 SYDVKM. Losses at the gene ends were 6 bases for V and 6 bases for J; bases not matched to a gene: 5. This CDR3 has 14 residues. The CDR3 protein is CASRSSGRANEQFF. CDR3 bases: TGTGCCAGCAGGTCCAGCGGGAGGGCCAATGAGCAGTTCTTC.

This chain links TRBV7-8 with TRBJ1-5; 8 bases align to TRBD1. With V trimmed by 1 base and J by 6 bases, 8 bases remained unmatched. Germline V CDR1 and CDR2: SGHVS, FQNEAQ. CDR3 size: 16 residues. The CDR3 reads CASSLVGRGRSQPQHF. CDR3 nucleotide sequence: TGTGCCAGCAGCTTAGTAGGCAGGGGGCGCAGTCAGCCCCAGCATTTT.

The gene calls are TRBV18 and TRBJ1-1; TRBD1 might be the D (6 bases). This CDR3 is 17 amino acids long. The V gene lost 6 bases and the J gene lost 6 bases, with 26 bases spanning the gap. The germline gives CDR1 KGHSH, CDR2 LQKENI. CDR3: CASSQSRDMEQRAEAFF. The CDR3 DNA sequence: TGTGCCAGCTCTCAAAGCCGGGACATGGAACAGAGGGCTGAAGCTTTCTTT.

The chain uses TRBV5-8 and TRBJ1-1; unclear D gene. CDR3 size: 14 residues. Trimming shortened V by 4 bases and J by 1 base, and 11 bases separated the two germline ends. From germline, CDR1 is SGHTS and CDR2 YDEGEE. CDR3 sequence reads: CASSPRVRNTEAFF. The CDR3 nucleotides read TGTGCCAGCAGCCCGAGGGTTCGGAACACTGAAGCTTTCTTT.